Ten or more counts support the clone carrying this T cell receptor (beta chain). Its target is unknown. These data belong to a study of neurological immune-mediated disorders. Study in general: The multiple sclerosis group of approximately 34 included approximately 30 relapsing-remitting and 3 secondary progressive patients. Overall study findings and caveats: When the repertoires were sorted by phylogenetic grouping, those of 18 of 34 multiple sclerosis patients ended up in one related-CDR3 cluster, a possible signature. Across subjects, no CDR3 amino acid sequence appeared in expanded clones of more than one subject, a finding that suggested private repertoires in all groups. The most TCR clonal expansion was seen in HTLV-1-associated myelopathy, and the least was seen in multiple sclerosis, which fell below healthy controls.

Using its own MiXCR run on the 5' RACE reads, TCRdb lists one record per CDR3 protein. The table records about 66,000 distinct CDR3 sequences, approximately 5.2% of them present only once. Germline CDR1 reads SGHTA; CDR2 reads FQGNSA. The CDR3 is 15 amino acids. Trimming removed 1 base from V and 1 base from J; junction bases left unmatched: 3. Sequencing was carried out using PBMCs. The source of this sequence is a woman in her 30s with multiple sclerosis. V is TRBV7-2 and J is TRBJ2-5, with 7 bases fitting TRBD2. The CDR3: CASSLETSSQETQYF. In DNA form, the CDR3 reads TGTGCCAGCAGCTTAGAGACTAGCTCCCAAGAGACCCAGTACTTC. The full variable domain, in which reference TRBV7-2 and TRBJ2-5 provide the parts outside the CDR3, is GAGVSQSPSNKVTEKGKDVELRCDPISGHTALYWYRQSLGQGLEFLIYFQGNSAPDKSGLPSDRFSAERTGGSVSTLTIQRTQQEDSAVYLCASSLETSSQETQYFGPGTRLLVL.